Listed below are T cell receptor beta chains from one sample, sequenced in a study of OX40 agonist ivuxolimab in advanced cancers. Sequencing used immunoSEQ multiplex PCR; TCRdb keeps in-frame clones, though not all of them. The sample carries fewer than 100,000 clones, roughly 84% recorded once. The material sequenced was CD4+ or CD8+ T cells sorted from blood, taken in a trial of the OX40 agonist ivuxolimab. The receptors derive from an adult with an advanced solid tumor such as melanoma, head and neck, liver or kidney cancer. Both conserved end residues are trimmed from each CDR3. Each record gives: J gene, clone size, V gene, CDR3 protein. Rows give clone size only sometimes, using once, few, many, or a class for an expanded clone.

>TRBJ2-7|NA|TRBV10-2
ASSDPGFSYEQY
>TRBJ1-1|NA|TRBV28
ASSLRNTEAF
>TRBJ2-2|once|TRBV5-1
ASSRDRGAGELF
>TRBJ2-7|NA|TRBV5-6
ASSLALGEQY
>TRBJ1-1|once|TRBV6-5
ASRNSGGTEAF
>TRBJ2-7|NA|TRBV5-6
ASSSYRVYEQY
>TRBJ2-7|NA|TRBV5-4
ASSLELPLGDEQY
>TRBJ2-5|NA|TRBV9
ASSLAPGGQETQY
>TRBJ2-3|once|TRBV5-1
ASSPGVKSTDTQY
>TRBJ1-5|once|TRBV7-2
ASSLALGGNQPQH
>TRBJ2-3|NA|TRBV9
ASSVQWSTDTQY
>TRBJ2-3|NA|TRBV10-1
ASSGEIGTDTQY
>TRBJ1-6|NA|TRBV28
ASRPTGGANNSPLH
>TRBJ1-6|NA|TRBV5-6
ASSSYRYDRVVDNSPLH
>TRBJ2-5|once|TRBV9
ASGGDKKY
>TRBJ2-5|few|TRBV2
ASSAQGGRAEETQY
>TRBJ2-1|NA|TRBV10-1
ASSAGLVYNEQF
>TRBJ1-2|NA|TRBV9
ASSVAWTGLDYGYT
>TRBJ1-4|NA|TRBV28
ASSLLSANEKLF
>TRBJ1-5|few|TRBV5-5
ASSWGQTSNQPQH
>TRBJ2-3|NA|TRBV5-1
ASSNSGTSTDTQY
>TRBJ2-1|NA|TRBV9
ASSVKAGGDNEQF
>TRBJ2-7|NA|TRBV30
ARVSGSGNEQY
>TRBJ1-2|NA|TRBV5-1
ASSPGTDFYGYT
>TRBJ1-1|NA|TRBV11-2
ASALYRTQMGTEAF
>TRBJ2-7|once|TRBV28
ASSLNTHEQY
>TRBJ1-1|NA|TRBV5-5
ASSLGKLNTEAF
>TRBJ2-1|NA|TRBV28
ASSSSGRLYNEQF
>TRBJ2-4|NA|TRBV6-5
ASSYSRLGSKNIQY
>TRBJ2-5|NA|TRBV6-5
ASSYGQGFQETQY
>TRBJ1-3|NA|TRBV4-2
ASSQSGNTIY
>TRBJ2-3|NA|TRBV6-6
ASRTGTEHTQY
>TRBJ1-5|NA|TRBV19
ASSDVGQPQH
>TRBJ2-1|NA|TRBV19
ASSTLSGVSYNEQF
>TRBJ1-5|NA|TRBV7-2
ASSLDGYQPQH
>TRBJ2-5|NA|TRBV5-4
ASSRGAGGHGETQY
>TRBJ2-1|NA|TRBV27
ASSRLAGGVGSYNEQF
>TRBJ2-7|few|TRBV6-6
ASSDRSSSYEQY
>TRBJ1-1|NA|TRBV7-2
ASSTPVNTEAF
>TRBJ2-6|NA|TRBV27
ASSPGGAYFGANVLT
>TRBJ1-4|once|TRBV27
ASGVRTGTTNEKLF
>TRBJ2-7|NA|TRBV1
TSSQGDRVDDEQY
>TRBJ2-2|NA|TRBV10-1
ASSVGRHTGELF
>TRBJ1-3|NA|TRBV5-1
ASSVGLGNTIY
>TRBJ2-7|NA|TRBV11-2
ASSLSPDSSYEQY
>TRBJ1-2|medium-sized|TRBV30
AWSVKGSHGYT
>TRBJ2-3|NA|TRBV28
ASSPPAGKFTDTQY
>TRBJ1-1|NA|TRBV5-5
ASSLEANTEAF
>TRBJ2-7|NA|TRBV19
ASSTETAYEQY
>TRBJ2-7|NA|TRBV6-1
ASSELWSSYEQY
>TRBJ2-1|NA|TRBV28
ASSLPYSGRGGYNEQF